This passage covers 8 T cell receptor beta chains from one sample sequenced in a study of T cells in localized non-small cell lung cancer. TCRdb's table, derived via immunoSEQ multiplex PCR, lists solely in-frame clones and lacks some. The table has 16,000 or so clones, roughly 82% seen once. Material: peripheral blood, obtained before any cancer treatment. The receptors here all came from a male donor older than 55 with stage I lung adenocarcinoma.

V and J are TRBV6-1 and TRBJ2-7; perhaps TRBD1 as D (5 bases). The CDR3 has 15 amino acids. V lost 2 bases and J 1 base, leaving 12 bases between the germline ends. Germline CDR1 MNHNS, CDR2 SASEGT. For the CDR3, the DNA is TGTGCCAGCAGTGAAAGGTCAGGGCGTTCCTACGAGCAGTACTTC. Its translation is CASSERSGRSYEQYF.

The V call is TRBV7-6, the J call TRBJ2-5; the D gene is possibly TRBD2 (6 bases). The CDR3 is 14 residues long. CDR1 and CDR2 (germline): SGHVS, FNYEAQ. V lost 0 bases to trimming and J lost 1 base, with 6 bases between them. Here the CDR3 DNA reads TGTGCCAGCAGCTTAGCGGGGGGCCAAGAGACCCAGTACTTC. Encoded protein: CASSLAGGQETQYF.

The chain combines TRBV5-4 with TRBJ2-1; TRBD2 might be the D (6 bases). There are 13 residues in the CDR3. Looked up from germline, CDR1 is SGHNT and CDR2 is YYREEE (reference sequence). V dropped 5 bases and J dropped 1 base, with 7 bases sitting between them. The CDR3 DNA reads as TGTGCCAGCAGGGGGGGTTCCTACAATGAGCAGTTCTTC. Translating gives CASRGGSYNEQFF.

The rearrangement links TRBV6-4 to TRBJ1-6; no firm D call. This CDR3 has 13 residues. The V gene lost 4 bases and the J gene lost 9 bases, with 10 bases spanning the gap. Germline lookup yields CDR1 MRHNA and CDR2 SNTAGT. This CDR3 reads CASSASEGSPLHF. The CDR3 DNA is TGTGCCAGCAGTGCCTCGGAGGGTTCACCCCTCCACTTT.

V is TRBV28 and J is TRBJ2-3, with 10 bases that match TRBD2. CDR3 size: 13 residues. V dropped 9 bases and J dropped 9; count of bases not matched to a gene: 9. Germline V gene sequence: CDR1 MDHEN, CDR2 SYDVKM. CDR3 region: CASEAGGSRTQYF. The CDR3 DNA reads TGTGCCAGTGAAGCGGGAGGGTCTAGGACGCAGTATTTT.

The genes are TRBV9 and TRBJ2-3; unclear D gene. V lost 4 bases and J lost 2, with 14 bases in between. CDR1 is SGDLS, CDR2 YYNGEE, per germline. The CDR3 runs to 15 residues. CDR3 bases: TGTGCCAGCAGCCCCCTGAGCGACCTCACAGATACGCAGTATTTT. Translated, it gives CASSPLSDLTDTQYF. Supplemented by reference TRBV9 and TRBJ2-3, the full variable domain reads DSGVTQTPKHLITATGQRVTLRCSPRSGDLSVYWYQQSLDQGLQFLIQYYNGEERAKGNILERFSAQQFPDLHSELNLSSLELGDSALYFCASSPLSDLTDTQYFGPGTRLTVL.

This chain connects TRBV5-1 to TRBJ1-5, with TRBD1 matching 8 bases. Germline loops: CDR1 SGHRS, CDR2 YFSETQ. The CDR3 is 16 amino acids. The V segment lost 2 bases and the J segment 8 bases; nucleotides outside the gene matches: 12. The CDR3 sequence: CASSLGEGQAYEPQHF. In DNA, the CDR3 is TGCGCCAGCAGCTTAGGGGAGGGACAGGCCTACGAGCCCCAGCATTTT.

This chain joins TRBV4-1 and TRBJ1-1; D gene uncertain. CDR1 is MGHRA, CDR2 YSYEKL, per germline. The CDR3 has 16 residues. Trimming shortened V by 0 bases and J by 1 base, and 12 bases separated the two germline ends. CDR3 nucleotide sequence: TGCGCCAGCAGCCAAGAAACGCAGTTGGGGAACACTGAAGCTTTCTTT. This encodes CASSQETQLGNTEAFF.